This TCR beta chain appears in the sequencing data of a study of shared T cell receptors in the human thymus. Germline V lookup: CDR1 SEHNR, CDR2 FQNEAQ (reference sequence). V was clipped by 1 base and J by 2 bases, with 19 bases between them. The length of the CDR3 is 18 residues. TCRdb's copy holds only in-frame clones and misses some; the assay was immunoSEQ multiplex PCR. Here the sample spans roughly 560,000 clones, more than 75% being singletons. These data are also associated with another study on human thymus T cells.

The chain employs TRBV7-9 and TRBJ2-3, with D perhaps matching TRBD1 (6 bases). The sequence was collected from a boy younger than two with a congenital heart defect. The sequenced material came from thymocytes. The CDR3 DNA reads TGTGCCAGCAGCTTAGGGTCAGGGGTTGCCCCATTCACAGATACGCAGTATTTT. Translation: CASSLGSGVAPFTDTQYF.